This TCR beta chain was profiled in a study of T cell responses to AZD1222 COVID-19 vaccine (dated by TCRdb to the early 2020s). Regarding the complete study: AZD1222 recipients whose second dose came at about 4 weeks and those whose second dose came at about 12 weeks were combined into one group, since spike-specific TCR depth and breadth did not differ between the two schedules. A total of under 250 trial participants underwent TCR sequencing, of whom some 200 had received two doses of AZD1222 and around 25 had received two doses of the MenACWY control vaccine. Trial participants were enrolled by age into subgroups of 18-55, 56-69 and 70-plus years, and around 150, 29 and 61 TCR-sequenced participants, respectively, were included in these subgroups.

The CDR3 regions of human TCRbeta chains were analyzed by immunosequencing. In the authors' own workflow: TCRs in the repertoires were matched against a reference library of SARS-CoV-2-specific TCRs that had been generated with the MIRA antigen-specificity platform. Breadth was defined as the fraction of unique TCRs that were SARS-CoV-2-associated. Depth was defined as the fraction of total T cells that were SARS-CoV-2-associated. Using the MIRA data, every spike-specific TCR was mapped to the spike region that the TCR reacted to and assigned to either a CD4 or a CD8 class. Log10-transformed breadth and depth values were compared by one-way ANOVA with Sidak's multiple comparisons tests. What TCRdb holds here is the immuneACCESS table cut down to in-frame rearrangements. Part of the clones is not present; checked against another copy, under half of the missing clones reflect an unresolved V gene, and the others are unexplained. V, J and clone size derive from that table, while D and trimming were established from the DNA sequence. Present in this sample are approximately 90,000 clones, about 90% of which were seen just once. Approximately 8.3% of the sample is taken by the ten largest.

The investigation overall reported the following: Participants were mostly white British and included more females than males, and it was suggested by the authors that clonal diversity may have been underestimated. Conclusions about previously exposed vaccinees are limited, since just five to seven AZD1222 recipients were seropositive for SARS-CoV-2 at baseline. In the small 56-69-year group, the increase in depth fell short of significance, most likely because of low power. No day 14 peak-response samples were available, so repertoires were characterized only after the peak T cell response. The vaccine-associated CD4 TCRs covered the entire spike protein, and the dominant responses fell in regions 160-218 and 743-854. After two AZD1222 doses, both the breadth and the depth of spike-specific TCRs were significantly higher than at day 0 and than in MenACWY recipients. Nearly half of unique spike-specific TCRs reportedly recognized epitopes outside regions mutated in the B.1.351 and B.1.1.7 variants.

Trimming at the junction amounts to 6 bases on V and 5 bases on J, and the germline ends lie 13 bases apart. Inclusive of the bounding cysteine and phenylalanine, the CDR3 is 13 residues long. Only the CDR3 part of the read is kept: 39 bases, read in frame from the first base. CDR1 MNHNS and CDR2 SASEGT are derived from the germline V gene. The time point label on this specimen signifies: baseline before first vaccination. The vaccinee samples were drawn from two UK trials, COV001 and COV002, one of which was a single-blind randomized controlled phase 2/3 trial testing AZD1222 (ChAdOx1 nCoV-19) in healthy adults. For TCRbeta chain sequencing, PBMC samples were collected from trial participants at day 0 and at day 28 after the second dose. With respect to this clone: There is no known antigen for this receptor. Nothing much larger sits one base from this clone, and base qualities are not available.

Sample: peripheral blood, taken on day 0 of AZD1222 vaccination. This receptor was obtained from an adult in good health. The V and J segments used are TRBV6-1 and TRBJ1-1, and the D gene may be TRBD1, 5 bases matching. The nucleotide sequence is given as TGTGCCAGCAGCCCACAGGTGGGGACTGAAGCTTTCTTT. The translation is CASSPQVGTEAFF.